Below are 23 T cell receptor beta chains sequenced from a single sample in a study of T cells after yellow fever vaccination. TCRdb reprocessed the 5' RACE reads via MiXCR and lists one record per CDR3 protein. The sample lists 70,000 or so distinct CDR3 sequences, around 7.7% occurring once. Specimen: CD8+ T cells sorted from PBMCs, collected 10 days after the first yellow fever vaccination. The source is a young man who received the YFV17D yellow fever vaccine.

This clonotype was counted many times. The chain links TRBV4-3 to TRBJ1-1; D is possibly TRBD1 (5 bases). This CDR3 is built from 13 residues. V lost 2 bases to trimming and J lost 5 bases, with 9 bases between them. The germline CDR1 and CDR2 sequences are LGHNA and YSLEER. This CDR3 is CASSQPGRTEAFF. CDR3 nucleotide sequence: TGCGCCAGCAGCCAACCAGGGAGGACTGAAGCTTTCTTT.

This clonotype was seen more than once but under ten times. V is TRBV7-9 and J is TRBJ2-2; no firm D call. The germline V gene has CDR1 SEHNR and CDR2 FQNEAQ (reference sequence). The CDR3 spans 14 residues. The ends were cut back, 6 bases at V and 6 bases at J, with 14 bases in the middle. This CDR3 reads CASSSEIEAGELFF. In DNA form, the CDR3 reads TGTGCCAGCAGTTCGGAGATAGAGGCCGGGGAGCTGTTTTTT.

The table lists this clonotype with many counts. The rearrangement links TRBV6-1 to TRBJ1-5, with 7 nucleotides matching TRBD1. The CDR3 has 14 amino acids. V gave up 5 bases and J gave up 7 bases; unmatched junction bases: 8. Germline CDR1 MNHNS, CDR2 SASEGT. The CDR3 bases are TGTGCCAGCAGTCCCGGGACAGTAGGACAGCCCCAGCATTTT. Protein product: CASSPGTVGQPQHF.

This clonotype showed up just a few times. The gene calls are TRBV9 and TRBJ2-7; D is unresolved. The V gene's germline CDR1 is SGDLS and CDR2 YYNGEE. The CDR3 runs 12 residues. The V end lost 4 bases, the J end lost 6 bases, and 11 bases lay between the germline ends. The CDR3 loop reads CASSPRATEQYV. In DNA, the CDR3 is TGTGCCAGCAGCCCCCGGGCCACCGAGCAGTACGTC.

This clonotype was counted many times. This rearrangement joins TRBV5-5 to TRBJ2-5, with D unresolved. Between the trimmed V and J ends, which lost 0 bases and 3 bases, there was a span of 0 bases. This CDR3 has 11 residues. Per the germline V gene, CDR1 is SGHKS and CDR2 is YYEKEE (reference sequence). CDR3: CASSLEETQYF. CDR3 DNA: TGTGCCAGCAGCTTGGAAGAGACCCAGTACTTC.

This clonotype was detected many times. The V and J genes are TRBV5-1 and TRBJ1-2; the match to TRBD1 covers 8 bases. The germline gives CDR1 SGHRS, CDR2 YFSETQ. V trimming: 1 base; J trimming: 6 bases; junction bases outside the gene matches: 2. The CDR3 totals 13 residues. CDR3 protein: CASSLTGGHGYTF. CDR3 in DNA: TGCGCCAGCAGCTTGACAGGGGGGCATGGCTACACCTTC.

Comment on this clonotype: A much larger clonotype is one base distant, so this may be a read error. The chain uses TRBV7-8 and TRBJ2-7, with D possibly matching TRBD1 (5 bases). Looked up from germline, CDR1 is SGHVS and CDR2 is FQNEAQ. This CDR3 contains 14 residues. V lost 1 base to trimming and J lost 3 bases, with 10 bases between them. This CDR3 is CASSLGSQGYEQYF. CDR3 DNA: TGTGCCAGCAGCTTAGGAAGTCAGGGCTACGAGCAGTACTTC.

This clonotype was counted at least ten times. This chain connects TRBV29-1 to TRBJ2-1; tentatively, D is TRBD1 (5 bases). This CDR3 contains 11 residues. Germline-derived CDR1 and CDR2 are SQVTM and ANQGSEA. V lost 7 bases and J lost 5, with 9 bases in between. CDR3 nucleotide sequence: TGCAGCGCGGACATTCACAATGAGCAGTTCTTC. Translation: CSADIHNEQFF.

This clonotype was picked up many times. The chain links TRBV6-1 to TRBJ1-2; D is uncertain. Germline lookup yields CDR1 MNHNS and CDR2 SASEGT. CDR3 length equals 15 residues. V was pared by 6 bases and J by 2 bases, with 16 bases between. The CDR3 loop reads CASSLQRGINYGYTF. The DNA of the CDR3 is TGTGCCAGCAGCCTACAACGGGGAATCAACTATGGCTACACCTTC.

This clonotype was seen ten or more times. The V gene is TRBV5-1, the J gene TRBJ1-1; tentative D call: TRBD1 (6 bases). The CDR3 runs to 15 residues. Germline V gene lookup returns CDR1 SGHRS and CDR2 YFSETQ. V was trimmed by 4 bases and J by 1 base, leaving 14 bases between them. CDR3 loop: CASSPTGFSNTEAFF. CDR3 nucleotide sequence: TGCGCCAGCAGCCCGACAGGATTTTCGAACACTGAAGCTTTCTTT.

This clonotype occurred many times. The chain links TRBV6-5 to TRBJ2-7, with TRBD1 matching 9 bases. Germline loops: CDR1 MNHEY, CDR2 SVGAGI. CDR3 length: 14 residues. V shed 5 bases and J 7 bases; nucleotides not matched to a gene: 9. Written as DNA, the CDR3 is TGTGCCAGCAGTCCGGGACAGGGAGTGGGAGAGCAGTACGTC. Its protein is CASSPGQGVGEQYV.

This clonotype has at least ten counts. The chain combines TRBV7-6 with TRBJ2-1, with a possible D match to TRBD1 (5 bases). This CDR3 spans 15 amino acids. The germline V gene has CDR1 SGHVS and CDR2 FNYEAQ. V lost 5 bases to trimming and J lost 6 bases, with 17 bases between them. The CDR3 DNA sequence: TGTGCCAGCAGCCCTAGGCAGGGTCGATTCAATGAGCAGTTCTTC. The encoded protein is CASSPRQGRFNEQFF.

This clonotype came up many times. The V gene is TRBV15, the J gene TRBJ2-1; 10 bases fit TRBD2. Germline CDR1 LNHNV, CDR2 YYDKDF (reference sequence). This CDR3 contains 16 residues. Unmatched junction bases numbered 6, after V lost 1 base and J lost 6 bases. DNA of the CDR3: TGTGCCACCAGCAGAGGGGACACTAGCGGGGCCAATGAGCAGTTCTTC. Protein product: CATSRGDTSGANEQFF.

The chain recombines TRBV20-1 with TRBJ1-6, with D maybe TRBD1 (5 bases). The CDR3 consists of 14 residues. Germline V CDR1 and CDR2: DFQATT, SNEGSKA (reference sequence). V was shortened by 6 bases and J by 7 bases, with 16 bases between the two germline ends. The CDR3 loop reads CSAVPGPGNSPLHF. CDR3 DNA sequence: TGCAGTGCCGTCCCGGGACCAGGGAATTCACCCCTCCACTTT.

This clonotype was observed many times. The V and J genes are TRBV12-3 or TRBV12-4 and TRBJ2-3; perhaps TRBD2 as D (7 bases). This CDR3 region has 15 residues. V was pared by 1 base and J by 4 bases, with 12 bases between. The CDR3 sequence: CASSLGGGLADTQYF. The CDR3 DNA reads as TGTGCCAGCAGTTTAGGGGGGGGCCTGGCAGATACGCAGTATTTT.

CDR3 sequence reads: CASSEYATGELFF. The CDR3 DNA reads as TGTGCCAGCAGTGAATATGCTACGGGGGAGCTGTTTTTT. The chain employs TRBV25-1 and TRBJ2-2; D is ambiguous. The CDR3 runs to 13 residues. Germline assignment: CDR1 MGHDK and CDR2 SYGVNS. Deletions cut 0 bases from V and 8 bases from J, with 7 bases between. The full variable domain, rest sourced from reference TRBV25-1 and TRBJ2-2, is EADIYQTPRYLVIGTGKKITLECSQTMGHDKMYWYQQDPGMELHLIHYSYGVNSTEKGDLSSESTVSRIRTEHFPLTLESARPSHTSQYLCASSEYATGELFFGEGSRLTVL.

The rearrangement uses TRBV7-8 and TRBJ1-2; D might be TRBD1 (5 bases). V was trimmed by 4 bases and J by 8 bases, leaving 14 bases between them. There are 13 residues in the CDR3. Germline CDR1 is SGHVS and CDR2 is FQNEAQ. CDR3 residues: CASSYGGGSGYTF. CDR3 DNA sequence: TGTGCCAGCAGCTACGGCGGGGGAAGCGGCTACACCTTC.

This clonotype occurred many times. The V call is TRBV6-2 or TRBV6-3, the J call TRBJ2-7, with D uncertain. Trimming left V 0 bases short and J 6 bases short, with 9 bases between. The CDR3 length is 13 residues. Germline V gene data show CDR1 as MNHEY and CDR2 as SVGEGT. The CDR3 spells CASSYSKVVEQYF. DNA for the CDR3: TGTGCCAGCAGTTACTCGAAGGTCGTCGAGCAGTACTTC.

Notes on this clonotype: This clone may be a read error of a much larger clone one base away. The gene calls are TRBV5-5 and TRBJ2-7; 7 bases are shared with TRBD2. The CDR3 is 14 amino acids. In germline, CDR1 is SGHKS, CDR2 YYEKEE (reference sequence). CDR3 amino acids: CASSLSGTPYAQYF. The CDR3 region has the DNA TGTGCCAGCAGCTTGAGCGGGACCCCCTACGCGCAGTACTTC.

The chain carries TRBV28 and TRBJ1-5; 7 bases line up with TRBD1. V lost 3 bases and J lost 4; bases outside the gene matches: 9. The CDR3 extends over 16 amino acids. Germline V gene lookup returns CDR1 MDHEN and CDR2 SYDVKM. CDR3 nucleotide sequence: TGTGCCAGCAGTTTTGCCGAGGGGGCGAGAAATCAGCCCCAGCATTTT. This encodes CASSFAEGARNQPQHF.

The chain combines TRBV5-1 with TRBJ2-3, with D possibly matching TRBD1 (5 bases). Germline loops: CDR1 SGHRS, CDR2 YFSETQ. V lost 4 bases to trimming and J lost 6 bases, with 18 bases between them. The CDR3 consists of 15 residues. The CDR3 DNA is TGCGCCAGCAGCCCCGTGGGCAGGGTTGGGGATACGCAGTATTTT. This translates into CASSPVGRVGDTQYF. Combining the CDR3 with reference TRBV5-1 and TRBJ2-3 gives the whole variable domain KAGVTQTPRYLIKTRGQQVTLSCSPISGHRSVSWYQQTPGQGLQFLFEYFSETQRNKGNFPGRFSGRQFSNSRSEMNVSTLELGDSALYLCASSPVGRVGDTQYFGPGTRLTVL.

This clonotype was observed a few times. This chain links TRBV7-9 with TRBJ2-5; D is perhaps TRBD2 (5 bases). Germline V gene sequence: CDR1 SEHNR, CDR2 FQNEAQ (reference sequence). The CDR3 is 14 residues long. With 5 bases removed from V and 3 bases from J, the gap between germline ends came to 13 bases. The CDR3 spells CASSQPPREETQYF. CDR3 nucleotides: TGTGCCAGCAGCCAACCACCGCGGGAAGAGACCCAGTACTTC. The full variable domain, with the rest looked up from reference TRBV7-9 and TRBJ2-5, is DTGVSQNPRHKITKRGQNVTFRCDPISEHNRLYWYRQTLGQGPEFLTYFQNEAQLEKSRLLSDRFSAERPKGSFSTLEIQRTEQGDSAMYLCASSQPPREETQYFGPGTRLLVL.

V and J are TRBV4-1 and TRBJ1-2, with a possible D match to TRBD1 (5 bases). V lost 1 base and J 0 bases, leaving 15 bases between the germline ends. The CDR3 extends over 17 amino acids. Germline V gene lookup returns CDR1 MGHRA and CDR2 YSYEKL. The CDR3 DNA follows: TGCGCCAGCAGCCAAGTTCGAAGGGACGGTACTAACTATGGCTACACCTTC. The encoded protein is CASSQVRRDGTNYGYTF.